This is a list of T cell receptor beta chains from one sample in a study of CD8 T cells in ankylosing spondylitis. TCRdb used MiXCR to reprocess the 5' RACE reads, holding one entry per CDR3 protein. The sample has about 250,000 distinct CDR3 sequences, roughly a third seen once. Material: blood, either unsorted or a sorted T cell fraction (not recorded which). Receptor source: a male donor with ankylosing spondylitis or in good health (not recorded which). The CDR3 runs from the conserved cysteine through the conserved F or W. D genes are given only for firm matches. A clone size is listed for some rows: how often the clone was seen (once, few, many), or a class if it is expanded.

v_call	j_call	d_call	clone_size	cdr3_aa	cdr3_nt
TRBV11-2	TRBJ1-1	.	.	CASSPFNGNTEAFF	TGTGCCAGCAGCCCATTCAACGGGAACACTGAAGCTTTCTTT
TRBV12-3/TRBV12-4	TRBJ1-1	.	few	CASSLHSRGAFF	TGTGCCAGCAGTTTACACTCGCGAGGAGCTTTCTTT
TRBV28	TRBJ2-5	.	.	CASRGGGQTQYF	TGTGCCAGCAGAGGGGGGGGCCAGACCCAGTACTTC
TRBV2	TRBJ2-5	.	.	CASRTWTAGEGTQYF	TGTGCCAGCAGAACGTGGACAGCGGGCGAAGGGACCCAGTACTTC
TRBV20-1	TRBJ1-6	.	.	CSARIPFGPQSLHF	TGCAGTGCTAGGATCCCCTTCGGGCCCCAGTCCCTCCACTTT
TRBV29-1	TRBJ2-7	.	.	CSAVHGGGPYEQYF	TGCAGCGCAGTACACGGCGGAGGCCCCTACGAGCAGTACTTC
TRBV29-1	TRBJ1-2	TRBD1	.	CSDLTGVGYTF	TGCAGCGACCTGACAGGGGTTGGCTACACCTTC
TRBV20-1	TRBJ2-2	TRBD1	.	CSARRDRGTGELFF	TGCAGTGCACGCCGGGACAGGGGTACCGGGGAGCTGTTTTTT
TRBV29-1	TRBJ2-7	.	few	CSVGSLRKTYEQYF	TGCAGCGTTGGGAGCCTCAGGAAGACCTACGAGCAGTACTTC
TRBV20-1	TRBJ1-5	.	few	CSAMRDQPQHF	TGCAGTGCTATGCGAGATCAGCCCCAGCATTTT
TRBV7-9	TRBJ2-1	TRBD1	few	CASTPRTGYEQFF	TGTGCCAGCACCCCCCGGACAGGGTATGAGCAGTTCTTC
TRBV18	TRBJ2-5	.	few	CASSPTTEETQYF	TGTGCCAGCTCACCAACGACGGAAGAGACCCAGTACTTC
TRBV5-1	TRBJ2-6	TRBD1	few	CASSDTYRGSVLTF	TGCGCCAGCAGCGATACATACAGGGGCAGCGTCCTGACTTTC
TRBV20-1	TRBJ2-7	.	.	CSASRDIEQYF	TGCAGTGCCAGCCGGGACATCGAGCAGTACTTC
TRBV20-1	TRBJ2-3	TRBD2	few	CSARAGLAGRDTQYF	TGCAGTGCTAGAGCGGGACTAGCGGGGAGAGATACGCAGTATTTT
TRBV18	TRBJ2-7	.	.	CASSPKSGEQYF	TGTGCCAGCTCACCGAAGTCCGGCGAGCAGTACTTC
TRBV12-3/TRBV12-4	TRBJ2-5	.	few	CASSFGGAYETQYF	TGTGCCAGCAGTTTTGGGGGGGCCTATGAGACCCAGTACTTC
TRBV5-1	TRBJ2-1	TRBD1	many	CASSWTGGNEQFF	TGCGCCAGCAGCTGGACAGGGGGTAATGAGCAGTTCTTC
TRBV6-5	TRBJ1-1	.	.	CASSSQGNTEAFF	TGTGCCAGCAGTTCGCAGGGAAACACTGAAGCTTTCTTT
TRBV29-1	TRBJ2-5	.	many	CSVEDYRTGETQYF	TGCAGCGTTGAAGACTACAGGACCGGGGAGACCCAGTACTTC
TRBV20-1	TRBJ2-7	TRBD1	.	CSARDVVTGGSYEQYF	TGCAGTGCTAGAGATGTTGTGACAGGGGGCTCCTACGAGCAGTACTTC
TRBV20-1	TRBJ2-3	.	few	CSERMGDTQYF	TGCAGTGAGAGGATGGGAGATACGCAGTATTTT
TRBV6-1	TRBJ1-5	TRBD1	.	CASKHGTGNQPQHF	TGTGCCAGCAAACACGGGACAGGCAATCAGCCCCAGCATTTT
TRBV18	TRBJ1-4	TRBD1	.	CASSLQGAEEKLFF	TGTGCCAGCTCACTACAGGGGGCTGAGGAAAAACTGTTTTTT
TRBV29-1	TRBJ2-3	.	many	CSGTSTDTQYF	TGCAGCGGGACTAGCACAGATACGCAGTATTTT
TRBV20-1	TRBJ2-7	.	few	CSARRASSYEQYF	TGCAGTGCTAGGCGAGCGAGCTCCTACGAGCAGTACTTC
TRBV12-3/TRBV12-4	TRBJ2-5	.	few	CASSLRAGRQETQYF	TGTGCCAGCAGCCTACGCGCGGGACGACAAGAGACCCAGTACTTC
TRBV12-3/TRBV12-4	TRBJ1-2	.	.	CASSITLIYGYTF	TGTGCCAGCAGCATCACCCTGATCTATGGCTACACCTTC
TRBV11-2	TRBJ2-2	TRBD2	.	CASSLVPVSGGFTGELFF	TGTGCCAGCAGCTTAGTCCCTGTGAGCGGGGGGTTCACCGGGGAGCTGTTTTTT
TRBV29-1	TRBJ1-5	TRBD1	.	CSVSDRGGNQPQHF	TGCAGCGTTTCGGACAGGGGCGGCAATCAGCCCCAGCATTTT
TRBV6-5	TRBJ2-7	.	.	CASSYADAGMNEQYF	TGTGCCAGCAGTTACGCAGACGCGGGGATGAACGAGCAGTACTTC
TRBV21-1	TRBJ1-1	.	.	CASSGRGNTEAFF	TGTGCCAGCAGCGGACGGGGGAACACTGAAGCTTTCTTT
TRBV20-1	TRBJ2-3	.	.	CSARDGGASTDTQYF	TGCAGTGCTAGAGATGGTGGGGCTAGCACAGATACGCAGTATTTT
TRBV20-1	TRBJ1-6	.	.	CSARDTRRVENSPLHF	TGCAGTGCTAGAGATACAAGGAGGGTTGAGAATTCACCCCTCCACTTT
TRBV5-1	TRBJ2-1	TRBD1	few	CASSFSAGGSYNEQFF	TGCGCCAGCAGCTTCTCAGCAGGGGGCTCCTACAATGAGCAGTTCTTC
TRBV19	TRBJ2-5	.	.	CASSMGLEETQYF	TGTGCCAGTAGTATGGGTTTGGAAGAGACCCAGTACTTC
TRBV5-1	TRBJ2-7	.	few	CASSFVRGESEQYF	TGCGCCAGCAGCTTTGTCCGGGGAGAAAGCGAGCAGTACTTC
TRBV29-1	TRBJ2-1	TRBD2	.	CSVEVAGGSNNEQFF	TGCAGCGTTGAAGTAGCGGGGGGGAGTAACAATGAGCAGTTCTTC
TRBV10-3	TRBJ1-1	.	.	CATSQENTEAFF	TGTGCCACCTCACAAGAGAACACTGAAGCTTTCTTT
TRBV20-1	TRBJ2-1	.	.	CSARGDRTYNEQFF	TGCAGTGCTCGCGGGGACAGAACCTACAATGAGCAGTTCTTC
TRBV29-1	TRBJ2-7	.	few	CSARHSSYEQYF	TGCAGCGCCCGACACTCCTCCTACGAGCAGTACTTC
TRBV7-2	TRBJ2-7	.	.	CASSQPGLGGDEQYF	TGTGCCAGCAGCCAGCCCGGACTGGGGGGAGACGAGCAGTACTTC